This entry describes one TCR beta chain. Each donor gave one heparinised blood draw averaging around 120 mL. Using CD45RO/CCR7/CD25/CD127/CD95/CD27, CD4+ naive, central memory, regulatory and stem cell-like memory cells were sorted. This sample was included in a study of beta chain features in type 1 diabetes. This CDR3 contains 13 residues. J lost 6 bases, V lost 2 bases, and 3 bases had no gene match. From germline, CDR1 is MDHEN and CDR2 SYDVKM. Sequenced material consisted of expressed TCRB transcripts (all of the isolated RNA was reverse transcribed). Assay used: immunoSEQ multiplex PCR; TCRdb lists only in-frame clones, some missing. The repertoire includes about 400,000 clones, approximately 12% of them detected once, and 0.017% sits in the top ten.

The sequencing input was naive CD4+ T cells from blood. This chain connects TRBV28 to TRBJ2-7; the match to TRBD1 covers 8 bases. The sequence was obtained from a man aged 18 to 35 in good health. CDR3 residues: CASSLQGASEQYF. The CDR3 DNA sequence: TGTGCCAGCAGTTTACAGGGGGCCAGCGAGCAGTACTTC. Looking up the rest from reference TRBV28 and TRBJ2-7 gives the full variable domain: DVKVTQSSRYLVKRTGEKVFLECVQDMDHENMFWYRQDPGLGLRLIYFSYDVKMKEKGDIPEGYSVSREKKERFSLILESASTNQTSMYLCASSLQGASEQYFGPGTRLTVT.